This T cell receptor beta chain was recorded in a study of shared clonotypes between healthy human individuals (dated by TCRdb to 2018 to 2020). For the study in its entirety: The cohort comprised a couple of women and a few men aged 18 to 49 years. For each donor, CD4 naive and CD4 memory were each run on three plates, CD8 naive on two plates, and CD8 memory on one plate. Blood TCR repertoires of a handful of healthy adults were deeply sequenced to estimate repertoire size and the extent of clonotype sharing between individuals. To increase sequencing depth and limit assay-specific biases, TCR repertoire library preparation and sequencing were carried out by different laboratories using diverse techniques. Between about 0.94 and 8.9 billion PBMCs per donor were obtained by leukapheresis.

A note on this clone: Its antigen is unknown. Within one base of it there is no much larger clone, and no base qualities were kept. Other DNA sequences in the same sample also yield this CDR3.

CDR1 and CDR2 are read off the germline V gene (reference sequence) as GTSNPN and SVGIG. Deletion took 0 bases off V and 5 bases off J, with a span of 10 bases between the germline ends. The CDR3 measures 13 amino acids from cysteine to phenylalanine. The kept DNA is CDR3 alone, 39 bases in frame from the first base. Using the deep immunoSEQ assay, TCR CDR3 regions were amplified from genomic DNA by multiplex PCR. Extracted genomic DNA from each cell subset was distributed evenly across all wells of several immunoSEQ 96-well plates, and each plate was treated as a replicate. For sorted subsets, each replicate PCR was loaded with roughly 0.2 ug genomic DNA, equivalent to 30,000 or so T cell genomes. Purified libraries were measured with a Qubit 3.0 fluorometer, size-checked on a Bioanalyzer 2100, and measured again with the KAPA Library Quantification kit. Each immunoSEQ 96-well plate was sequenced on its own single-read 150-cycle Illumina NextSeq 550 flow cell. The authors processed their data as follows. Because the immunoSEQ output held only junctional sequences and lacked quality scores, the filtering could not match the filtering applied to full-length reads. To assign V/J genes and CDR3, sequences were annotated against IMGT germline references using PyIR, a Python wrapper for IgBLAST v1.9. Reads were filtered out if the reads had weak V/J assignments (E-value above 1e-6), no CDR3, stop codons, out-of-frame junctions, or ambiguous translated residues. V3J clonotypes were defined as sequences sharing an identical inferred V gene, J gene, and CDR3 amino acid sequence. Percentage overlap between repertoires was computed as shared unique clonotypes divided by the size of the smaller repertoire. Richness of each repertoire was evaluated using RTK rarefaction, the Chao1 estimator, and Recon v2.1 estimates of unobserved clonotypes. Generation probabilities for all TCRbeta clonotypes obtained by the gDNA method from a few donors were computed using OLGA. Imported from immuneACCESS, the table was reduced by TCRdb to in-frame sequences with V and J called. These copies leave out some clones; in studies compared against another copy, an unresolved V gene accounts for under half, and the cause of the remainder is not known. For V, J and clone size, that table is used; D and trimming come from the DNA. The sample yields around 980,000 clones; around 78% were counted once. The ten largest account for 0.55% to 0.7% of the sample.

Healthy HIV-negative adults with no recently reported acute infections or vaccinations were included as donors. Only Caucasian adults living in Nashville, Tennessee, USA were represented among the donors. Magnetic negative selection was used to enrich CD4+ T cells, after which naive cells were positively selected on CD45RA and the negative fraction became the memory subset. After blood collection by leukapheresis, PBMCs were isolated using Ficoll-Histopaque density gradient centrifugation and then cryopreserved in the vapor phase of liquid nitrogen. Purity and quantity of every magnetically sorted T cell population were checked by analytical flow cytometry. Genomic DNA was isolated from each sorted fraction and quantified by UV absorbance on a Nanodrop 2000c. The investigation overall reported the following: Because the study included a small number of donors, the genetic and exposure-history diversity represented was limited. Rarefaction of sorted-subset datasets indicated incomplete sequencing despite the large sequencing depth. When a handful of donors were compared, the shared fraction of clonotypes was about 5% for naive CD4, approximately 3.5% for naive CD8, about 2.5% for memory CD4, and around 0.37% for memory CD8. Sampling was restricted to blood, and TCR repertoires in tissues likely differ from the TCR repertoires found in blood. Based on pairwise subsampling, the degree of clonotype sharing among donors was expected to be affected by sequencing depth. Estimated clonotype richness was generally larger for naive than for memory subsets. Clonotypes shared by all four sorted-subset donors showed higher generation probabilities than non-shared clonotypes.

The TCR comes from a man between 18 and 35 years old in good health. Some clones in this sample may be carry-over from other donors' samples. The specimen was memory CD4+ T cells from PBMCs. In light of the paper, this sample's cell subset or site label describes: CD45RA-negative fraction. The rearrangement combines TRBV30 with TRBJ1-2, with no confident D gene call. The CDR3 is CAWSVGGPYGYTF. The bases are TGTGCCTGGAGTGTGGGCGGACCTTATGGCTACACCTTC.